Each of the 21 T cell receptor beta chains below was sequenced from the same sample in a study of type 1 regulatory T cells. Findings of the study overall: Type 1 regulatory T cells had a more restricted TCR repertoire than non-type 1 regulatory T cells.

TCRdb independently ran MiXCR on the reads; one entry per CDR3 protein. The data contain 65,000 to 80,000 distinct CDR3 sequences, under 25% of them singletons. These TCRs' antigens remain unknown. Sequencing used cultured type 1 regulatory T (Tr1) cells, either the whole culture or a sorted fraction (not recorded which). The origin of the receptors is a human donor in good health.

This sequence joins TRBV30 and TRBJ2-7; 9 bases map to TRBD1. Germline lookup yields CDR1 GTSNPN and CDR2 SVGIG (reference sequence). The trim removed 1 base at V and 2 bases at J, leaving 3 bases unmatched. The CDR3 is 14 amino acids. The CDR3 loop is CAWSAGTGPYEQYF. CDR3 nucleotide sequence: TGTGCCTGGAGTGCCGGGACAGGGCCCTACGAGCAGTACTTC. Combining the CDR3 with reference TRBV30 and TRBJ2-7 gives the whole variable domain SQTIHQWPATLVQPVGSPLSLECTVEGTSNPNLYWYRQAAGRGLQLLFYSVGIGQISSEVPQNLSASRPQDRQFILSSKKLLLSDSGFYLCAWSAGTGPYEQYFGPGTRLTVT.

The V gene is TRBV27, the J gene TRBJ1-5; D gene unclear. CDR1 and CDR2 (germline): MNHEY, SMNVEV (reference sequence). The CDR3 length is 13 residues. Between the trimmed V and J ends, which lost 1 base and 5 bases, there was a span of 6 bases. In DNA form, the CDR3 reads TGTGCCAGCAGTTTATTGGGGTATCAGCCCCAGCATTTT. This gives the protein CASSLLGYQPQHF.

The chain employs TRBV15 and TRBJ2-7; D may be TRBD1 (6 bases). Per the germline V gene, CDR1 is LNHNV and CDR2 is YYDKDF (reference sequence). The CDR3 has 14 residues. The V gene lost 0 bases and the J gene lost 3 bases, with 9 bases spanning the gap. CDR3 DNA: TGTGCCACCAGCAGAGAAGGACAGAACTACGAGCAGTACTTC. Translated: CATSREGQNYEQYF.

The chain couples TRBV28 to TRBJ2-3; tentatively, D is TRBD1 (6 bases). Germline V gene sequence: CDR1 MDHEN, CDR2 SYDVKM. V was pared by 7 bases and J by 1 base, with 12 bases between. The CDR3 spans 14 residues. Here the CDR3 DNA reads TGTGCCAGCAATGGGGGCGAAGGCACAGATACGCAGTATTTT. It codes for CASNGGEGTDTQYF.

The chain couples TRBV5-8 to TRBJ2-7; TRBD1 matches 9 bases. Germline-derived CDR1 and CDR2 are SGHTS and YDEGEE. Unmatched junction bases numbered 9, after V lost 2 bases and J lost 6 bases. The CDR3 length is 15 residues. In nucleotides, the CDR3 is TGTGCCAGCAGCTTAGCCGGGACAGGGTCTGGCGAGCAGTACTTC. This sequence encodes CASSLAGTGSGEQYF.

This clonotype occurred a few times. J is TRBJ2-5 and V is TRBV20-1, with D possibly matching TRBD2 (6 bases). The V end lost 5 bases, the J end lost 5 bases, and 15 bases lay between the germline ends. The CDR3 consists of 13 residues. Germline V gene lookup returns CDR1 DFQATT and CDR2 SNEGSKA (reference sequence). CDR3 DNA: TGCAGTGCTCAGAGACGGGGGATGGAGACCCAGTACTTC. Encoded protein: CSAQRRGMETQYF.

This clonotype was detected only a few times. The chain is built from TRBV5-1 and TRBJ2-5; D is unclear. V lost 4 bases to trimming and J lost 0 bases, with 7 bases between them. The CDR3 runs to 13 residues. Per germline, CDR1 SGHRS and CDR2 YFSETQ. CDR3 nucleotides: TGCGCCAGCAGCGCAGCCGACCAAGAGACCCAGTACTTC. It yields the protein CASSAADQETQYF. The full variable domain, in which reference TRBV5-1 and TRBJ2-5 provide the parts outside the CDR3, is KAGVTQTPRYLIKTRGQQVTLSCSPISGHRSVSWYQQTPGQGLQFLFEYFSETQRNKGNFPGRFSGRQFSNSRSEMNVSTLELGDSALYLCASSAADQETQYFGPGTRLLVL.

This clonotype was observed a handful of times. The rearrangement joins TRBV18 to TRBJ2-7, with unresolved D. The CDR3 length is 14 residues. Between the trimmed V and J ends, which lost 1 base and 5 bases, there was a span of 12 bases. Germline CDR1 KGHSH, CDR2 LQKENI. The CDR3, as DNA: TGTGCCAGCTCACCACTTCGGAGCGTCAACGAGCAGTACTTC. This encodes CASSPLRSVNEQYF.

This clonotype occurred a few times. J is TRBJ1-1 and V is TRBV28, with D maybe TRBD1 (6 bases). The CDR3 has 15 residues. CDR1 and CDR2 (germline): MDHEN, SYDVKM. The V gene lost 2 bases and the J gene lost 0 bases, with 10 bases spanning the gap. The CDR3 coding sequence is TGTGCCAGCAGTTTAGTGGGGGGCCTGAACACTGAAGCTTTCTTT. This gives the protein CASSLVGGLNTEAFF. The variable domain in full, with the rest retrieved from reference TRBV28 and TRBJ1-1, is DVKVTQSSRYLVKRTGEKVFLECVQDMDHENMFWYRQDPGLGLRLIYFSYDVKMKEKGDIPEGYSVSREKKERFSLILESASTNQTSMYLCASSLVGGLNTEAFFGQGTRLTVV.

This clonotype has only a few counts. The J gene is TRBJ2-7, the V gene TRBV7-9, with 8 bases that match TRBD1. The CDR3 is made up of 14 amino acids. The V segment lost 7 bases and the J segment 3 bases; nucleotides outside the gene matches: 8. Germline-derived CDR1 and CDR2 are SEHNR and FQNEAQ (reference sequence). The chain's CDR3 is CASTSRDRYYEQYF. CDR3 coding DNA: TGTGCCAGCACTTCACGGGACAGGTACTACGAGCAGTACTTC.

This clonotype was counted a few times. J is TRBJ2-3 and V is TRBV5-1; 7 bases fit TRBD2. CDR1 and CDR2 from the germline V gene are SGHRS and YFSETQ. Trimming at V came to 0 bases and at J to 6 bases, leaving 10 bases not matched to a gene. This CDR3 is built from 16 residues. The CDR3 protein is CASSLVSAGVGDTQYF. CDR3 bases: TGCGCCAGCAGCTTGGTTTCCGCGGGAGTAGGCGATACGCAGTATTTT. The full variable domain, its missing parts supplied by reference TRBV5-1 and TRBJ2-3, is KAGVTQTPRYLIKTRGQQVTLSCSPISGHRSVSWYQQTPGQGLQFLFEYFSETQRNKGNFPGRFSGRQFSNSRSEMNVSTLELGDSALYLCASSLVSAGVGDTQYFGPGTRLTVL.

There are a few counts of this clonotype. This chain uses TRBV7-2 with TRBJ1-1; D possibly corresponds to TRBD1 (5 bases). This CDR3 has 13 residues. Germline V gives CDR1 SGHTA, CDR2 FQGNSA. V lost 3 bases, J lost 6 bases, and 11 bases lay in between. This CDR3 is CASSFSGAAEAFF. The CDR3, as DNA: TGTGCCAGCAGCTTTTCCGGGGCCGCTGAAGCTTTCTTT.

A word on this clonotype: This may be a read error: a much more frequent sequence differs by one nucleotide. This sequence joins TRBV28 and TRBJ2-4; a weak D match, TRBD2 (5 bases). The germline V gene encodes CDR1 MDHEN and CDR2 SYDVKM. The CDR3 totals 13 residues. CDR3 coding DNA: TGTGCCAGCAGCCCGGGGTATTCCAACATTCCGTACTTC. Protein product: CASSPGYSNIPYF.

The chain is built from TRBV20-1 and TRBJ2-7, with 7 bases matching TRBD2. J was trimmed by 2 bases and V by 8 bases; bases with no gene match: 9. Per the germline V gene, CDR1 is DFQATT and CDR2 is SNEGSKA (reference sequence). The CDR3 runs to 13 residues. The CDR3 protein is CSCLAEGTYEQYF. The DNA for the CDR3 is TGCAGTTGTCTAGCGGAGGGAACCTACGAGCAGTACTTC.

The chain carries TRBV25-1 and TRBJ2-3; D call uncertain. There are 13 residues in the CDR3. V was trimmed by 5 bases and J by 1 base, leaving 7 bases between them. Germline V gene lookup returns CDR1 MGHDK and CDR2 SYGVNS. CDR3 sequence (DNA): TGTGCCAGCAGTCGGACCGGCACAGATACGCAGTATTTT. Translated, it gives CASSRTGTDTQYF.

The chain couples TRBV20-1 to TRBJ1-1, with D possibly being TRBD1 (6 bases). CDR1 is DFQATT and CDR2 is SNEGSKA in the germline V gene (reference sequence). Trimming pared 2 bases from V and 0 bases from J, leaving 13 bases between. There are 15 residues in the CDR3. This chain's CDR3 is CSARRLDRLNTEAFF. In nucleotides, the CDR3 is TGCAGTGCTAGAAGGTTAGACAGGCTGAACACTGAAGCTTTCTTT.

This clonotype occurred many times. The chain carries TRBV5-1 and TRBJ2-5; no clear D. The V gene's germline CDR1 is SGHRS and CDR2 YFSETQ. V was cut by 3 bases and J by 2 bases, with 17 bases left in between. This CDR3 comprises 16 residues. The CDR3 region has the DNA TGCGCCAGCAGCTCCGCCCTTGACCCAGCTCAAGAGACCCAGTACTTC. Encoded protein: CASSSALDPAQETQYF.

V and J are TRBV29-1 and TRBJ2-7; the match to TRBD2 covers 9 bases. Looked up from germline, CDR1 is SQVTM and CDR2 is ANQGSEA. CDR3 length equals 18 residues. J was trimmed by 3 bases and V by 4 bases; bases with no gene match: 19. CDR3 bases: TGCAGCGTTGTAGTCAGGCGGCTGGACGCGGGAGGGCTCTACGAGCAGTACTTC. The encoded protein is CSVVVRRLDAGGLYEQYF.

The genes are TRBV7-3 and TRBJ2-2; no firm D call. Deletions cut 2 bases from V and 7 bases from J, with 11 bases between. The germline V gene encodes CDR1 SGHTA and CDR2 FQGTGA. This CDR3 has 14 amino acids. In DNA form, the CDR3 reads TGTGCCAGCAGCTTAGCGAACTCCGGCGGGGAGCTGTTTTTT. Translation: CASSLANSGGELFF.

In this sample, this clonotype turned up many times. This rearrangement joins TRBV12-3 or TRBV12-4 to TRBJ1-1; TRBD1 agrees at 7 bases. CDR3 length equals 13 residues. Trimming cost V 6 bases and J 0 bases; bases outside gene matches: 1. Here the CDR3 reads CASRQGLNTEAFF. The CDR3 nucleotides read TGTGCCAGCAGACAGGGGCTGAACACTGAAGCTTTCTTT.

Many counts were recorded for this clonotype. The CDR3 DNA reads TGTGCCACCAGTGATGGGACTAGCGGGATGGAGACCCAGTACTTC. Translated, it gives CATSDGTSGMETQYF. V is TRBV24-1 and J is TRBJ2-5; 13 bases map to TRBD2. CDR1 and CDR2 (germline): KGHDR, SFDVKD. The J segment lost 5 bases and the V segment lost 3 bases, leaving 2 bases of the junction unmatched. The CDR3 consists of 15 residues.